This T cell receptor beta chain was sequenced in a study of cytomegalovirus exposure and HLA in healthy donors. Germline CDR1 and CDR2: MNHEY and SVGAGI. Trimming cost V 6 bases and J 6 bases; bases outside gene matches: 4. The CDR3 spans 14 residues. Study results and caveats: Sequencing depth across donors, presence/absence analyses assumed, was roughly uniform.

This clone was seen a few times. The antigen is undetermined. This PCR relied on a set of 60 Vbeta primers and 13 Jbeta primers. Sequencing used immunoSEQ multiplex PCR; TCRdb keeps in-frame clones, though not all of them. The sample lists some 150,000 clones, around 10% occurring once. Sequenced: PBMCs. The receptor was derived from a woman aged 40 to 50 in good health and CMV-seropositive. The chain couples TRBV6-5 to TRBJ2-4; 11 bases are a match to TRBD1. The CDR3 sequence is CASRPGQGVNIQYF. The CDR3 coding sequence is TGTGCCAGCAGACCGGGACAGGGGGTAAACATTCAGTACTTC.